This record concerns one T cell receptor beta chain sequence. This clonotype was observed many times. No antigen is known for it. No base quality information exists; no much larger clone differs at one position. The library was made by RT-PCR. Instrument on record: Illumina HiSeq 2500. TCRdb reanalyzed the raw reads on its own, using fastp at Q25 for trimming and MiXCR for clone calling, and kept in-frame beta chains. Records with the same CDR3 protein are collapsed into one entry carrying the most frequent genes and DNA. The sample table holds more than 550,000 distinct CDR3 sequences, of which 11% were seen once. The ten most abundant clones make up roughly 9.6% of the sample. The data are from a study of response to subunit inactivated influenza vaccine (dated by TCRdb to between 2017 and 2018). Broadly, across the study: To follow how T cells responded to a trivalent subunit inactivated influenza vaccine, the researchers relied on deep quantitative profiling of the T cell receptor repertoire. Here is what the overall study found, with its caveats: The authors suggested that each seasonal influenza vaccination may recruit only a limited number of new T cells.

This sample also appeared in a second study, on T cells expressing NK-cell markers. The second investigation adds: TCR beta cDNA libraries were made by 5'RACE template switching that added a universal primer site and unique molecular identifiers. TCR beta-chain repertoires were profiled in sorted CD3+CD56+NKG2C+, CD3+CD56+NKG2C- and CD3+CD56-NKG2C+ T-cell subsets from fewer than 10 donors. Among the eight sequenced donors, only one was HCMV-seronegative, while the other seven were HCMV-seropositive. In several experiments an anti-gammadeltaTCR antibody was added to restrict sorting to alphabetaTCR-expressing T cells. For roughly six donors, the dominant CD3+CD56+NKG2C+ clonotypes were among the top 10 CD8+ clonotypes and accounted for roughly 1.0-8% of CD8+ T cells. Those dominant clonotypes were again the most abundant among CD3+CD56-NKG2C+ cells in four donors, at about 28.3-60.1%. Whether the expanded NKG2C-expressing T cell clones were specific for HCMV antigens was left unclear. Randomly selected healthy volunteers, three men and five women, were used as the eight sequenced donors. To determine HCMV serostatus, a commercial ELISA kit was used to detect HCMV-specific IgG in serum. Ficoll density gradient centrifugation was used to isolate peripheral blood mononuclear cells from blood. For six donors, bulk peripheral blood T-cell repertoires were additionally sequenced from unsorted PBMC. Synthesis of cDNA was primed from the TCR beta constant segment and was followed by two consecutive PCR amplification steps. Sequencing of the libraries produced 2 x 150 bp reads on Illumina HiSeq 2000/2500, MiSeq or NextSeq. Reads were demultiplexed and grouped by UMI with MIGEC, and clonotypes were assembled and quantified with MiTCR. To exclude erroneous sequences, only TCR cDNA sequences supported by at least two reads were retained. Downstream repertoire analysis used the tcR package, and clonotypes were matched across fractions by CDR3 nucleotide sequence plus V segment. VDJmatch was used to annotate antigen specificity against VDJdb, with one amino acid substitution allowed in CDR3.

Sequenced material: PBMCs from blood, taken on the day of vaccination. This receptor was taken from a man aged 50 to 59 who received an inactivated influenza vaccine. Donor details come from another sample of the same person, matched by shared clones.

The CDR3 amino acid sequence is: CASSFPGVGSPLHF. The DNA is TGTGCCAGCAGTTTCCCAGGAGTCGGTTCACCCCTCCACTTT. The V and J genes are TRBV12-3 or TRBV12-4 and TRBJ1-6; the D gene assignment is ambiguous. Between the V and J ends, shortened by 3 bases and 9 bases respectively, the junction contains 12 bases. The CDR3 covers 14 residues, taking in both the cysteine and the phenylalanine. Here the CDR3 DNA is all that survives: 42 bases in frame from base 1.